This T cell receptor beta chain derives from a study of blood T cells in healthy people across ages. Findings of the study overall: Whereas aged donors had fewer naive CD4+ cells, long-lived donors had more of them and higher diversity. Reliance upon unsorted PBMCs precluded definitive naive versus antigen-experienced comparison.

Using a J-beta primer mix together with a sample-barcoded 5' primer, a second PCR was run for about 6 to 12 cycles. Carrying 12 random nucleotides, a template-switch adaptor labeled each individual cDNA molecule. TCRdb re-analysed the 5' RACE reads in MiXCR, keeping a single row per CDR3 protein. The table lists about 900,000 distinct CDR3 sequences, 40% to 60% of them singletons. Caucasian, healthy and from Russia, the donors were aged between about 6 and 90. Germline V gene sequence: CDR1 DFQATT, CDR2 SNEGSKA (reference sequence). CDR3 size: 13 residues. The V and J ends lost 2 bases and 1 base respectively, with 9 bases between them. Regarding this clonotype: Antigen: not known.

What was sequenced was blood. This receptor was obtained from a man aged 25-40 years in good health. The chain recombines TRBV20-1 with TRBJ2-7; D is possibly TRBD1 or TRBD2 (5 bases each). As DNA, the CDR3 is TGCAGTGCTAGACGAGGGGCTTCCTACGAGCAGTACTTC. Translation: CSARRGASYEQYF.